Included here is one T cell receptor beta chain sequence, with context. Only in-frame clones appear in the TCRdb table, and some are missing; sequencing was by immunoSEQ multiplex PCR. The data show around 200,000 clones, 86% seen once. The CDR3 is 20 residues long. CDR1 is SGHRS and CDR2 is YFSETQ in the germline V gene. Unmatched junction bases numbered 10, after V lost 0 bases and J lost 0 bases. These data come from a study of blood T cell repertoires in COVID-19. The receptor's source is a woman in her twenties or thirties who had been exposed to COVID-19. The V gene is TRBV5-1, the J gene TRBJ1-6; 9 bases agree with TRBD1. The sequenced sample was PBMCs or T cells enriched from blood (not recorded which). CDR3 in DNA: TGCGCCAGCAGCTTGGCCTTGGGGACAGGGTCTAGCTCCTATAATTCACCCCTCCACTTT. Residues: CASSLALGTGSSSYNSPLHF.